These 18 T cell receptor beta chains came from one sample sequenced in a study of cytomegalovirus exposure and HLA in healthy donors. In the PCR, 60 Vbeta and 13 Jbeta primers were used. The data were produced by immunoSEQ multiplex PCR, yet TCRdb's version contains in-frame clones alone and is incomplete. The sample consists of 160,000 or so clones, about four fifths of them appearing once. Sequencing used PBMCs. These TCRs come from a man aged 50 to 60 in good health and CMV-seropositive.

This chain joins TRBV29-1 and TRBJ2-1, with 15 bases that match TRBD2. This CDR3 spans 14 amino acids. With V trimmed by 6 bases and J by 6 bases, 3 bases remained unmatched. Germline assignment: CDR1 SQVTM and CDR2 ANQGSEA. CDR3 DNA: TGCAGCGTCCAGGGACTAGCGGGAGGCAATGAGCAGTTCTTC. This gives the protein CSVQGLAGGNEQFF.

The rearrangement uses TRBV30 and TRBJ1-2; TRBD1 agrees at 10 bases. The CDR3 is 17 residues long. V was pared by 4 bases and J by 4 bases, with 15 bases of the junction left unmatched. Germline values: CDR1 GTSNPN, CDR2 SVGIG (reference sequence). The CDR3 sequence is CAWIRGSRDRGSYGYTF. In DNA, the CDR3 is TGTGCCTGGATCCGGGGGTCCCGGGACAGGGGTTCCTATGGCTACACCTTC.

V and J are TRBV4-1 and TRBJ2-5, with 7 bases identical to TRBD2. The end of the DNA is better explained by TRBJ2-7, so the J call may be wrong. This CDR3 has 15 amino acids. CDR1 is MGHRA, CDR2 YSYEKL, per germline. CDR3: CASSQEPGLSYEQYF. The CDR3 DNA sequence: TGCGCCAGCAGCCAGGAACCGGGACTATCCTACGAGCAGTACTTC.

The chain couples TRBV4-2 to TRBJ2-7, with a possible D match to TRBD2 (5 bases). The CDR3 is 12 residues long. V was shortened by 4 bases and J by 4 bases, with 8 bases between the two germline ends. Germline values: CDR1 LGHNA, CDR2 YNFKEQ. The DNA of the CDR3 is TGTGCCAGCAGCCCCGGGGAGTACGAGCAGTACTTC. It is translated as CASSPGEYEQYF.

CDR3: CASREGPQNTEAFF. Written as DNA, the CDR3 is TGTGCCAGCAGGGAGGGACCGCAGAACACTGAAGCTTTCTTT. The chain is built from TRBV28 and TRBJ1-1, with a possible D match to TRBD1 (5 bases). The CDR3 loop spans 14 amino acids. V was cut by 6 bases and J by 1 base, with 12 bases left in between. The germline V gene encodes CDR1 MDHEN and CDR2 SYDVKM.

The rearrangement joins TRBV5-4 to TRBJ2-7, with TRBD1 matching 12 bases. Germline loops: CDR1 SGHNT, CDR2 YYREEE (reference sequence). The ends lost 0 bases at V and 0 bases at J; junction bases unmatched: 1. The CDR3 loop spans 16 amino acids. The CDR3 DNA reads as TGTGCCAGCAGCTTGGGGGGACAGGGGGCCTCCTACGAGCAGTACTTC. This codes for CASSLGGQGASYEQYF.

The chain has TRBV6-1 and TRBJ1-5, with TRBD1 matching 11 bases. Germline trimming cut 10 bases from V and 5 bases from J; bases unmatched to any gene: 7. Germline assignment: CDR1 MNHNS and CDR2 SASEGT. The CDR3 extends over 14 amino acids. For the CDR3, the DNA is TGTGCCACATTTGGGGACAGGGGGTATCAGCCCCAGCATTTT. Its translation is CATFGDRGYQPQHF.

The rearrangement uses TRBV5-1 and TRBJ1-6, with 8 positions matching TRBD1. The junction had 7 bases not matched to a gene; V was cut back by 0 bases and J by 8 bases. Per the germline V gene, CDR1 is SGHRS and CDR2 is YFSETQ. The CDR3 sequence is 16 residues long. DNA for the CDR3: TGCGCCAGCAGCTTGGCCGGCACAGGGGGTGATTCACCCCTCCACTTT. Its protein product is CASSLAGTGGDSPLHF.

The chain carries TRBV19 and TRBJ1-2, with TRBD1 as a possible D gene (5 bases). The V gene lost 5 bases and the J gene lost 5 bases, with 15 bases spanning the gap. The germline gives CDR1 LNHDA, CDR2 SQIVND (reference sequence). The length of the CDR3 is 14 residues. The CDR3 nucleotides read TGTGCCAGTAGTGGGGGGGACCGAATATATGGCTACACCTTC. This sequence encodes CASSGGDRIYGYTF. The entire variable domain, with the rest obtained from reference TRBV19 and TRBJ1-2, is as follows: DGGITQSPKYLFRKEGQNVTLSCEQNLNHDAMYWYRQDPGQGLRLIYYSQIVNDFQKGDIAEGYSVSREKKESFPLTVTSAQKNPTAFYLCASSGGDRIYGYTFGSGTRLTVV.

The chain carries TRBV5-5 and TRBJ2-1; D is undetermined. V dropped 0 bases and J dropped 7 bases, with 8 bases sitting between them. CDR1 and CDR2 (germline): SGHKS, YYEKEE (reference sequence). The CDR3 extends over 13 amino acids. The CDR3 here is CASSLADGNEQFF. The CDR3 nucleotides are TGTGCCAGCAGCTTGGCTGACGGGAATGAGCAGTTCTTC. Full variable domain (remainder filled in from reference TRBV5-5 and TRBJ2-1): DAGVTQSPTHLIKTRGQQVTLRCSPISGHKSVSWYQQVLGQGPQFIFQYYEKEERGRGNFPDRFSARQFPNYSSELNVNALLLGDSALYLCASSLADGNEQFFGPGTRLTVL.

The V and J genes are TRBV28 and TRBJ1-1; D gene unclear. Germline V gene lookup returns CDR1 MDHEN and CDR2 SYDVKM. The CDR3 contains 14 residues. Trimming pared 3 bases from V and 0 bases from J, leaving 8 bases between. Written as DNA, the CDR3 is TGTGCCAGCAGTTTGCCAGGCATGAACACTGAAGCTTTCTTT. Amino acid sequence: CASSLPGMNTEAFF.

The chain couples TRBV5-5 to TRBJ1-5, with TRBD1 matching 7 bases. The V segment lost 3 bases and the J segment 3 bases; nucleotides outside the gene matches: 6. The germline CDR1 and CDR2 sequences are SGHKS and YYEKEE (reference sequence). This CDR3 is 15 amino acids long. The CDR3 here is CASSSGGQNNQPQHF. CDR3 nucleotides: TGTGCCAGCAGCTCCGGGGGACAGAACAATCAGCCCCAGCATTTT.

This clone was counted once. The chain employs TRBV7-8 and TRBJ1-5, with 7 bases fitting TRBD1. The CDR3 extends over 14 amino acids. Germline CDR1 reads SGHVS; CDR2 reads FQNEAQ. V lost 1 base, J lost 7 bases, and 4 bases stayed unmatched. The CDR3 is CASSLGRQGQPQHF. In DNA, the CDR3 is TGTGCCAGCAGCTTAGGCAGACAGGGCCAGCCCCAGCATTTT.

This chain joins TRBV28 and TRBJ1-1, with 8 nucleotides matching TRBD1. Losses at the gene ends were 10 bases for V and 5 bases for J; bases not matched to a gene: 6. In germline, CDR1 is MDHEN, CDR2 SYDVKM. The CDR3 sequence is 12 residues long. This CDR3 reads CATDRGRTEAFF. Written as DNA, the CDR3 is TGTGCCACCGACAGGGGTCGGACTGAAGCTTTCTTT.

This clone was seen a handful of times. This chain uses TRBV29-1 with TRBJ1-5, with 7 positions matching TRBD1. The CDR3 extends over 13 amino acids. The V and J ends lost 7 bases and 5 bases, in that order; junction bases with no gene match: 8. From germline, CDR1 is SQVTM and CDR2 ANQGSEA. The CDR3, as DNA: TGCAGCGCCCGGACCACAGGGGATCAGCCCCAGCATTTT. Protein product: CSARTTGDQPQHF.

CDR3 DNA: TGTGCCAGCAGGGGGGACAGAGCCGCTGCCAATCAGCCCCAGCATTTT. This translates into CASRGDRAAANQPQHF. The gene calls are TRBV2 and TRBJ1-5, with 7 bases that match TRBD1. Germline trimming cut 6 bases from V and 3 bases from J; bases unmatched to any gene: 11. This CDR3 is built from 16 residues. Germline CDR1 SNHLY, CDR2 FYNNEI.

This rearrangement joins TRBV19 to TRBJ2-2, with 9 bases identical to TRBD1. Losses at the gene ends were 3 bases for V and 4 bases for J; bases not matched to a gene: 3. The CDR3 is 15 amino acids. Germline assignment: CDR1 LNHDA and CDR2 SQIVND (reference sequence). The CDR3 DNA reads as TGTGCCAGTAGTATCGGGACAGGGCCCACCGGGGAGCTGTTTTTT. Its protein is CASSIGTGPTGELFF.

V and J are TRBV28 and TRBJ1-6; D call uncertain. The V end was cut by 6 bases, the J end by 10 bases, with 7 bases between. The germline CDR1 and CDR2 sequences are MDHEN and SYDVKM. The CDR3 totals 11 residues. Here the CDR3 DNA reads TGTGCCAGCAGGCGAGGGTCACCCCTCCACTTT. Its translation: CASRRGSPLHF.